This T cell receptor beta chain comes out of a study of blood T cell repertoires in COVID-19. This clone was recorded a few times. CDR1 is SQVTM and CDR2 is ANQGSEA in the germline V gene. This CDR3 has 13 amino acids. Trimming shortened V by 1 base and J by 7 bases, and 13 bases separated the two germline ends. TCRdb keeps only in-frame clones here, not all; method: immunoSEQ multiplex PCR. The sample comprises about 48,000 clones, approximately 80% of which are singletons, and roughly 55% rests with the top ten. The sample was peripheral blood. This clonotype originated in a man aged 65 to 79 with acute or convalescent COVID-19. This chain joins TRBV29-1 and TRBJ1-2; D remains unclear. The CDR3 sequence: CSVEGFGEPGYTF. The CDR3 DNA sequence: TGCAGCGTTGAAGGTTTCGGGGAACCTGGCTACACCTTC.